This T cell receptor beta chain was found in a study of cytomegalovirus exposure and HLA in healthy donors listed by TCRdb under 2017. Study-wide context: In an earlier analysis of under 750 of the donors, around 300 Gb of sequence data and about 110 million unique TCR beta sequences from 180 million or so T cells were reported. An early release that covered fewer than 800 HLA-typed donors contained approximately 300 gigabases of sequencing data and tens of millions of unique TCR sequences. Of the 398 genotyped donors, approximately 81% were placed in the genetic ancestry cluster associated with self-reported Caucasian donors. The study was designed to test whether signatures of past pathogen exposure could be identified by cataloging public T cell receptors. The T cell repertoires of several hundred subjects were profiled by immunosequencing and related to cytomegalovirus serostatus. Along with the roughly 670-subject first cohort, a separate validation cohort of over a hundred different subjects was used. To predict cytomegalovirus infection status, the study brought together high-throughput TCR immunosequencing, statistical association of individual TCRs with disease status, and machine learning. To study patterns of TCR occurrence, a later analysis re-analyzed previously published TCR beta repertoires from more than 550 donors and added high-resolution HLA genotyping. In the later analysis, no new phenotypic data were used to find candidate immune exposures; instead, reliance was placed on TCR beta sequences and their occurrence across donors. To decide whether each TCR beta V gene segment behaved as functional or pseudogenic, an earlier analysis of nearly 600 of the donors relied on high-throughput TCR beta sequencing. Donor age, sex, ethnicity and CMV serostatus were collected together with the repertoire data. A later genetic analysis took genome-wide SNP genotypes for about three fifths of the roughly 670 donors and used that subset as a discovery cohort. Every discovery cohort repertoire had been produced on one sequencing platform. HLA typing covered class I and class II loci at four-digit resolution. The number of typed donors differed by locus: about 620-640 for A, B, C, DRB1 and DQB1; approximately 540 for DQA1; about 600 for DPA1; and around 450 for DPB1. Several DR-DQ haplotypes were handled as single units for association and clustering, since linkage in the cohort was strong. Among 398 genotyped donors of the cohort, an average of around 250,000 unique TCR beta nucleotide sequences was sequenced per donor, of which about 20% were non-productive.

Library construction relied on the immunoSEQ multiplex PCR assay. A mixture of 60 forward primers for TCR Vbeta segments and 13 reverse primers for TCR Jbeta segments was used in the multiplex PCR. The CDR3 region of rearranged TCR beta genes was amplified from genomic DNA with a multiplex PCR assay. On the Illumina HiSeq System, the amplified TCR beta libraries were sequenced as 87-base-pair reads. The original pipeline was this. A later analysis counted some 74 million unique TCR beta chains across the 650 to 700 repertoires, and some 12 million of these chains were shared by at least two donors. Raw reads were error-corrected and collapsed into unique sequences with a nearest-neighbor algorithm that merged closely related sequences to remove PCR and sequencing errors. CDR3 sequences were aligned to IMGT reference sequences to assign V, D and J gene segments. For a sequence to be retained, at least a six-nucleotide match to both a V gene segment and a J gene segment was required. Rearrangements were called productive when the CDR3 lacked stop codons and stayed in frame with V and J; all others were non-productive. CDR3 was defined according to IMGT convention as the region running from the second conserved V-encoded cysteine to the conserved J-encoded phenylalanine. Sequences without an unambiguous match to a single V gene segment were excluded from the earlier analysis of 450 to 750 of the donors. In an earlier analysis of almost 600 of the donors, a V segment was called functional when productive rearrangements were above 56.7%, and segregating when the standard deviation between donors exceeded 5%. A statistical classification framework was built to diagnose cytomegalovirus status from the catalog of TCR beta chain sequences. In a later analysis, V and J genes were assigned by comparing TCR nucleotide sequences against IMGT/GENE-DB human TR gene sequences. The TCRdist pipeline was used in a later analysis to assign CDR3 sequences and most-parsimonious VDJ recombination scenarios. A later analysis defined each TCR beta chain by its CDR3 amino acid sequence plus V-gene family, and excluded reads lacking a unique V-gene family. A later analysis removed 500 to 600 highly shared, low-generation-probability nucleotide sequences to deal with suspected cross-contamination and a sequencing artifact. In a later analysis, a clonal expansion index for each public chain was calculated from normalized within-repertoire ranks of inferred template counts. A later analysis computed generation probabilities with a VDJ recombination model fitted to out-of-frame rearrangements, and checked the results against IGoR. In a later analysis, hypergeometric tests were used to score TCR-TCR, TCR-HLA and TCR-CMV co-occurrence, with a repertoire-size bias correction applied to TCR pairs. A later analysis estimated false discovery rates by permuting HLA or CMV assignments 20 times. In a later analysis, co-occurring TCRs were grouped using DBSCAN, and TCRdist sequence similarity was added for clustering within HLA-allele-positive subsets. For co-occurrence clustering, repertoires with fewer than 30,000 or more than 120,000 public chains were excluded, along with roughly five repertoires with anomalous nucleotide sharing. TCRdb re-hosts the immuneACCESS table, in-frame sequences only. Its copies lack some clones; in the studies checked, an unresolved V gene accounts for under half of them, and the cause for the rest is not known. The D gene and trimming were derived from the DNA, and the V and J assignments and clone size from that table. This sample has 150,000 to 200,000 clones in its table, and 84% of those were observed once. The ten most abundant clones make up more than 1.5% of the sample.

In total, just over 650 healthy bone marrow donors made up the cohort. At the time of sampling, every cohort member was nominally healthy, though immune exposures that went unrecorded were likely present. The donor was CMV seronegative and was included in the group of about 350 seronegative cohort members. A peripheral blood sample was provided by each donor, and peripheral blood mononuclear cells were used for TCR beta sequencing. The Qiagen DNeasy Blood Extraction Kit was used to extract genomic DNA from the blood cell samples. The count of this clone is one. Its antigen specificity is not known. No per-base quality is available; no much larger clone lies one base away. The CDR3 spans 12 residues, from the cysteine through the phenylalanine. Only the CDR3 DNA is retained, 36 bases long and in frame from the first base. In the germline V gene, CDR1 corresponds to MNHEY and CDR2 to SVGAGI. Overall study results and their limits: Presence/absence analyses assumed roughly uniform sequencing depth across donors, an assumption that may not hold. Strong co-occurrence of HLA alleles, especially DR and DQ, made assigning TCR associations to individual alleles difficult. At a false discovery rate of 0.05, a later analysis linked some 18,000 TCR beta sequences to specific HLA alleles. Only TCR beta chains were sequenced in this cohort, and the absence of alpha or paired-chain data limited detectable features. In both the original and validation cohorts, the classifier was reported to diagnose cytomegalovirus status with high specificity and sensitivity. In a later analysis, the rate of TCR association differed among HLA loci, with DRB1 alleles having the most associated TCRs and HLA-C alleles having the fewest. Correlated functional status among segregating V segments might reflect linkage disequilibrium, but an unknown experimental factor could not be ruled out. A later genetic analysis reported fewer N-insertions in productive TCRs among donors in an Asian-associated ancestry cluster than the 666-donor mean. The authors suggested that the approach could potentially be extended to other disease states and immunological phenotypes. In an earlier analysis of about 550 of the donors, most TCR beta V segments were observed in productive rearrangements about 87% or about 30% of the time, broadly matching IMGT annotations. The earlier analysis of about 600 of the donors excluded approximately 15 rarely observed V segments, including chromosome 9 orphons, because counts were too low. Because some donors lacked HLA typing at each locus, the association tests relied only on the typed subset. Because the 87-base-pair reads could not distinguish some IMGT-functional V segments, including TRBV6-2 and TRBV6-3, those segments were excluded. Most TCR sequences were seen in very few donors, while some public TCRs were found in many individuals. According to a later analysis, parvovirus B19, influenza, CMV and Epstein-Barr virus appeared linked to several top co-occurrence clusters. The sequencing pipeline was judged likely to have produced a cluster of highly shared sequence variants as a technical artifact. V-gene and J-gene trimming of TCR beta chains was associated with a missense DCLRE1C variant in a later genetic analysis, and the association was replicated in an independent cohort. The study listed 150 to 200 TCR beta chains as associated with cytomegalovirus. A later analysis found that most CMV-associated TCR beta chains appeared HLA-restricted, with HLA associations seemingly driven largely by CMV exposure. Immune exposure information for the cohort was limited to CMV serostatus. In a later analysis, HLA-associated TCR beta chains were found to be more clonally expanded and to have lower generation probabilities than equally common non-associated chains. A further reported finding was that TCR beta sequences accurately predicted the HLA-A and HLA-B alleles for most subjects in the first cohort. A few of the identified cytomegalovirus-associated TCR beta chains were confirmed in vitro to be specific for cytomegalovirus antigens.

The TCR sequence derives from a man aged 18-30 years in good health and CMV-seronegative. The chain is encoded by TRBV6-5 joined to TRBJ2-5, with 8 bases in between that match TRBD2. The sequenced sample was PBMCs. The base sequence is TGTGTCGCGGGACTAGGGATAGAGACCCAGTACTTC. Translated, this is CVAGLGIETQYF.